In its sample, the clone carrying this T cell receptor (beta chain) was seen a few times. Its antigen is still unknown. An end of the junction does not agree with germline; a read error may underlie this. A second PCR of about 7 to 12 cycles used a sample-barcoded 5' primer and a J-beta primer mix. Every sample returned 3 million or more CDR3-containing paired-end reads. TCRdb re-called the 5' RACE reads with MiXCR, one entry per CDR3 protein. The sample records about 840,000 distinct CDR3 sequences, almost 30% being singletons. This specimen comes from a study of blood T cells in healthy people across ages. Study findings and constraints: A conclusive naive versus antigen-experienced comparison was prevented by the unsorted PBMCs.

CDR3 length equals 14 residues. Germline CDR1 is SGHRS and CDR2 is YFSETQ. Sample donors were healthy Caucasian individuals that came from Russia, aged roughly 6 to 95. Another study also made use of these data, one on T cells of mothers and their children. That report adds: Over 8 million TCR beta CDR3 reads were obtained from each mother, and around 2.8 million from each child.

The specimen sequenced was blood. This chain joins TRBV5-1 and TRBJ2-3; D remains ambiguous. The sequence was obtained from a woman aged 40 to 55 in good health. CDR3 region: CASSSETSTNTQYF. CDR3 in DNA: TGCGCCAGCAGCAGCGAGACCAGCACAAATACGCAGTATTTT.